These 16 T cell receptor beta chains originate from one sample sequenced in a study of shared clonotypes between healthy human individuals (dated by TCRdb to the early 2020s). Library creation used the immunoSEQ multiplex PCR assay. Entries here come from immuneACCESS through TCRdb and include only in-frame sequences with V and J called. Some clones fail to appear in such tables; in the studies checked, an unresolved V gene covers under half of the shortfall, and the cause of the remainder is unknown. This sample has more than 2 million clones in its table, and nearly 97% of those were observed once. Of the sample, roughly 0.13% is held by the ten largest clones. Sequenced sample: naive CD4+ T cells sorted from blood. This sample's cell subset or site label indicates: CD45RA+ positively selected. These receptors originate from a young man in good health.

The chain is built from TRBV9 and TRBJ1-1; 7 nucleotides agree with TRBD1. The CDR3 length is 16 residues. V trimming: 2 bases; J trimming: 3 bases; junction bases outside the gene matches: 10. CDR1 SGDLS and CDR2 YYNGEE come from the germline V gene. CDR3 in DNA: TGTGCCAGCAGCGTTGGCGGACAGGCCTATTACACTGAAGCTTTCTTT. Translating it yields CASSVGGQAYYTEAFF.

The rearrangement uses TRBV10-2 and TRBJ1-2; D is ambiguous. With 0 bases removed from V and 10 bases from J, the gap between germline ends came to 6 bases. CDR1 and CDR2 from the germline V gene are WSHSY and SAAADI. This CDR3 is built from 11 residues. The CDR3 protein is CASSESTHYTF. The DNA of the CDR3 is TGCGCCAGCAGTGAGTCGACACACTACACCTTC.

Of note for this clone: The sample carries other DNA sequences with the same CDR3. The rearrangement joins TRBV6-5 to TRBJ1-2, with D possibly matching TRBD1 (6 bases). V was clipped by 5 bases and J by 4 bases, with 11 bases between them. This CDR3 is built from 13 residues. CDR1 and CDR2 from the germline V gene are MNHEY and SVGAGI. DNA for the CDR3: TGTGCCAGCAGTCGGGGGCAGGGCTATGGCTACACCTTC. Translating it yields CASSRGQGYGYTF.

This chain joins TRBV30 and TRBJ1-3; TRBD1 is a possible D gene (5 bases). Germline V CDR1 and CDR2: GTSNPN, SVGIG (reference sequence). V lost 3 bases, J lost 3 bases, and 15 bases lay in between. The length of the CDR3 is 15 residues. The CDR3 spells CAWRLPQDLGNTIYF. For the CDR3, the DNA is TGTGCCTGGAGACTCCCACAGGACCTTGGAAACACCATATATTTT.

V usage is TRBV30 and J usage is TRBJ2-7; tentatively, D is TRBD2 (7 bases). Deletions cut 0 bases from V and 7 bases from J, with 19 bases between. Germline CDR1 is GTSNPN and CDR2 is SVGIG (reference sequence). The CDR3 length is 15 residues. As DNA, the CDR3 is TGTGCCTGGAGTGTGGGGGCTAGCGGTTCGGTGGAGCAGTACTTC. Translated, it gives CAWSVGASGSVEQYF.

This clone was seen only once. This rearrangement joins TRBV5-1 to TRBJ1-4; TRBD1 might be the D (6 bases). The germline CDR1 and CDR2 sequences are SGHRS and YFSETQ. This CDR3 has 15 residues. V was pared by 5 bases and J by 2 bases, with 13 bases between. The CDR3 spells CASRRAGATNEKLFF. The CDR3 DNA follows: TGCGCCAGCAGACGGGCAGGGGCTACTAATGAAAAACTGTTTTTT.

CDR3 coding DNA: TGCGCCAGCAGCTTGAACGGGGACCAGTACTTC. Its translation: CASSLNGDQYF. This chain uses TRBV5-1 with TRBJ2-5, with TRBD2 as a possible D gene (5 bases). Germline V gene lookup returns CDR1 SGHRS and CDR2 YFSETQ. Trimming left V 1 base short and J 10 bases short, with 8 bases between. This CDR3 is 11 amino acids long.

This chain uses TRBV7-8 with TRBJ2-5; perhaps TRBD1 as D (6 bases). Trimming left V 2 bases short and J 5 bases short, with 15 bases between. Germline V gene lookup returns CDR1 SGHVS and CDR2 FQNEAQ. The length of the CDR3 is 15 residues. CDR3 in DNA: TGTGCCAGCAGCTTAAACAGGGAGCGGACGGAGACCCAGTACTTC. Encoded protein: CASSLNRERTETQYF.

The chain is built from TRBV25-1 and TRBJ2-6; D gene unclear. Germline V CDR1 and CDR2: MGHDK, SYGVNS. CDR3 size: 13 residues. The ends were cut back, 10 bases at V and 0 bases at J, with 7 bases in the middle. CDR3 in DNA: TGTGCCACCCGGTTCTCTGGGGCCAACGTCCTGACTTTC. This gives the protein CATRFSGANVLTF. Filled out from reference TRBV25-1 and TRBJ2-6, the complete variable domain reads EADIYQTPRYLVIGTGKKITLECSQTMGHDKMYWYQQDPGMELHLIHYSYGVNSTEKGDLSSESTVSRIRTEHFPLTLESARPSHTSQYLCATRFSGANVLTFGAGSRLTVL.

This clone was observed a single time. This chain uses TRBV5-6 with TRBJ2-5, with a possible D match to TRBD1 (6 bases). V lost 3 bases to trimming and J lost 5 bases, with 17 bases between them. The CDR3 runs to 15 residues. Germline V gene lookup returns CDR1 SGHDT and CDR2 YYEEEE. The CDR3 is CASSWTDSPGETQYF. CDR3 bases: TGTGCCAGCAGCTGGACAGACTCCCCAGGGGAGACCCAGTACTTC.

V usage is TRBV5-4 and J usage is TRBJ2-1, with 10 bases that match TRBD2. The CDR3 runs to 15 residues. The V gene's germline CDR1 is SGHNT and CDR2 YYREEE (reference sequence). V was pared by 4 bases and J by 8 bases, with 9 bases of the junction left unmatched. This CDR3 is CASSSGGAVGDEQFF. In DNA, the CDR3 is TGTGCCAGCAGCAGCGGGGGGGCCGTTGGGGATGAGCAGTTCTTC.

A few counts support this clone. The rearrangement joins TRBV25-1 to TRBJ2-5; D unclear. Trimming shortened V by 2 bases and J by 2 bases, and 0 bases separated the two germline ends. In germline, CDR1 is MGHDK, CDR2 SYGVNS. The length of the CDR3 is 11 residues. The CDR3 nucleotides are TGTGCCAGCAGTGAACAAGAGACCCAGTACTTC. It specifies CASSEQETQYF. The variable domain in full, with the rest retrieved from reference TRBV25-1 and TRBJ2-5, is EADIYQTPRYLVIGTGKKITLECSQTMGHDKMYWYQQDPGMELHLIHYSYGVNSTEKGDLSSESTVSRIRTEHFPLTLESARPSHTSQYLCASSEQETQYFGPGTRLLVL.

V gene TRBV28 combines with J gene TRBJ2-5; TRBD2 aligns across 9 bases. Germline values: CDR1 MDHEN, CDR2 SYDVKM. CDR3 length equals 16 residues. V was pared by 6 bases and J by 5 bases, with 13 bases of the junction left unmatched. The CDR3 nucleotides are TGTGCCAGCAGCCTCCGCGGGGGGGCCGATTGGGAGACCCAGTACTTC. Translating it yields CASSLRGGADWETQYF.

Points on this clone: Different DNA sequences within this sample yield the same CDR3. The V gene is TRBV28, the J gene TRBJ1-2; no definite D call. The CDR3 has 12 amino acids. Germline lookup yields CDR1 MDHEN and CDR2 SYDVKM. V lost 2 bases, J lost 5 bases, and 6 bases lay in between. CDR3 nucleotide sequence: TGTGCCAGCAGTTTACCGGGTTATGGCTACACCTTC. This sequence encodes CASSLPGYGYTF.

V usage is TRBV11-2 and J usage is TRBJ2-1; 9 bases fit TRBD2. Losses at the gene ends were 4 bases for V and 3 bases for J; bases not matched to a gene: 4. Germline CDR1 SGHAT, CDR2 FQNNGV. The CDR3 is 15 residues long. The DNA of the CDR3 is TGTGCCAGCAGCTACGGACTAGCGAGCTACAATGAGCAGTTCTTC. Encoded protein: CASSYGLASYNEQFF.

This clone showed up just once. This sequence joins TRBV6-5 and TRBJ1-2; D may be TRBD1 (5 bases). The CDR3 runs to 15 residues. V lost 0 bases and J lost 7, with 15 bases in between. CDR1 MNHEY and CDR2 SVGAGI come from the germline V gene. The CDR3 here is CASSYSKQGIRGYTF. The CDR3 DNA follows: TGTGCCAGCAGTTACTCGAAGCAGGGAATCCGTGGCTACACCTTC.